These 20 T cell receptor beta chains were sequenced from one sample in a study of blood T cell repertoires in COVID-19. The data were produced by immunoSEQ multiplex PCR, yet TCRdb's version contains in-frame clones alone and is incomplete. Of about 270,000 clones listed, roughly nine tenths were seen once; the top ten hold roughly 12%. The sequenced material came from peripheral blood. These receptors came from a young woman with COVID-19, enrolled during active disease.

CDR3 coding DNA: TGTGCCACCAGCAGAACATCCCAGCCCCAGCATTTT. Translating gives CATSRTSQPQHF. This chain links TRBV15 with TRBJ1-5; D is unresolved. V lost 2 bases and J lost 7, with 6 bases in between. The CDR3 is 12 residues long. Germline loops: CDR1 LNHNV, CDR2 YYDKDF (reference sequence).

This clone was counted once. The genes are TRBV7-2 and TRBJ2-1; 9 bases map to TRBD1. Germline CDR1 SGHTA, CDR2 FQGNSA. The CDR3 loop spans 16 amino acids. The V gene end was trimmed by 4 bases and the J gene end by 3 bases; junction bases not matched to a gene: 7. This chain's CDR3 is CASSSRQGVSYNEQFF. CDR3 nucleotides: TGTGCCAGCAGCTCAAGACAGGGGGTTAGCTACAATGAGCAGTTCTTC.

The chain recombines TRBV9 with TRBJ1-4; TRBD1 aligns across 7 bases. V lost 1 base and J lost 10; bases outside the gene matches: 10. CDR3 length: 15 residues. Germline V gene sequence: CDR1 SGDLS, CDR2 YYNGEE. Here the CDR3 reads CASSVTPQGSGKLFF. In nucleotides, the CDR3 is TGTGCCAGCAGCGTAACTCCACAGGGGAGCGGAAAACTGTTTTTT.

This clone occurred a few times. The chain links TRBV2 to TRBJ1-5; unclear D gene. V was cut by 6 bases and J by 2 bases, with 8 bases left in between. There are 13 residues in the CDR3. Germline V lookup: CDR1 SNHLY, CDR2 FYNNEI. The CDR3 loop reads CASRSGRNQPQHF. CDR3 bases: TGTGCCAGCAGGTCAGGCCGCAATCAGCCCCAGCATTTT.

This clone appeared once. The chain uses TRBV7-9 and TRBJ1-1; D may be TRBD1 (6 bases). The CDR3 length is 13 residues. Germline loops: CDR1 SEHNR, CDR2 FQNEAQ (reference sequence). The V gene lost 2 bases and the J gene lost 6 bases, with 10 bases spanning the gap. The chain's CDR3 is CASSLNRAAEAFF. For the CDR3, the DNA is TGTGCCAGCAGCTTAAACAGGGCGGCTGAAGCTTTCTTT. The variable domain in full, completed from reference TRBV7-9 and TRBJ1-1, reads DTGVSQNPRHKITKRGQNVTFRCDPISEHNRLYWYRQTLGQGPEFLTYFQNEAQLEKSRLLSDRFSAERPKGSFSTLEIQRTEQGDSAMYLCASSLNRAAEAFFGQGTRLTVV.

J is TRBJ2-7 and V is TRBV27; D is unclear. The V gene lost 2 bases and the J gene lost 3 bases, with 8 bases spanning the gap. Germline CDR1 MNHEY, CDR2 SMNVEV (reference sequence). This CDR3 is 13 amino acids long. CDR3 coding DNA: TGTGCCAGCAGTTTAGGAAACTACTACGAGCAGTACTTC. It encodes CASSLGNYYEQYF.

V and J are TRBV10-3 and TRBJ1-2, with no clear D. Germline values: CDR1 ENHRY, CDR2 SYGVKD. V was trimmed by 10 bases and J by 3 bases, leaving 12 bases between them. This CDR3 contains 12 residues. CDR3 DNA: TGTGCCACCGGAGTCGGTGACTATGGCTACACCTTC. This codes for CATGVGDYGYTF.

CDR3 loop: CASSEEGGFNLYGYTF. The CDR3, as DNA: TGCGCCAGCAGTGAGGAGGGTGGCTTCAATCTTTATGGCTACACCTTC. This chain links TRBV10-2 with TRBJ1-2; D is unresolved. The V gene lost 2 bases and the J gene lost 5 bases, with 18 bases spanning the gap. Germline CDR1 WSHSY, CDR2 SAAADI. This CDR3 comprises 16 residues.

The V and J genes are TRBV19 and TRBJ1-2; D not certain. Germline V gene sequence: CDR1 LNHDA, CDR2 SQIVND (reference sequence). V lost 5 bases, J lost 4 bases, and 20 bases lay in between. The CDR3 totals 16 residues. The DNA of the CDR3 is TGTGCCAGTAGTGCCACAGATTCCAGAACTTTCTATGGCTACACCTTC. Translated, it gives CASSATDSRTFYGYTF.

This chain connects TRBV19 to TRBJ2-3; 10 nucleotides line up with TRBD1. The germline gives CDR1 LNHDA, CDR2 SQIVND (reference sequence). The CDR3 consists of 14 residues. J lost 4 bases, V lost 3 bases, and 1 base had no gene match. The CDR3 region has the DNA TGTGCCAGTAGTATCGGGACAGGGGCAGATACGCAGTATTTT. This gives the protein CASSIGTGADTQYF.

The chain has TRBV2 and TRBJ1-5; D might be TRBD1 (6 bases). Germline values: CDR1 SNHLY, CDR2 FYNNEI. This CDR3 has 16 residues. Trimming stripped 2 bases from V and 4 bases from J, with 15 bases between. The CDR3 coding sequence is TGTGCCAGCAGTGAATGGGGGGGCACAACTAATCAGCCCCAGCATTTT. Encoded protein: CASSEWGGTTNQPQHF.

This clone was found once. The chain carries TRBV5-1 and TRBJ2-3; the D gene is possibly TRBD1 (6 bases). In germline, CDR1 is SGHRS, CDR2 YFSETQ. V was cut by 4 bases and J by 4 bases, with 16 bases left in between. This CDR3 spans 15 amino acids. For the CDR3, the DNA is TGCGCCAGCAGCCCGGGGACCAAGGGGGCAGATACGCAGTATTTT. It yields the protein CASSPGTKGADTQYF.

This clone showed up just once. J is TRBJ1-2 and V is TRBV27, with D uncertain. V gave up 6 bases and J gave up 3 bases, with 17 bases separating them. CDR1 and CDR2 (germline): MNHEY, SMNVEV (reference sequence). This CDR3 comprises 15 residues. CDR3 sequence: CASSPISGVYYGYTF. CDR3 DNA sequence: TGTGCCAGCAGCCCTATCTCCGGGGTATACTATGGCTACACCTTC.

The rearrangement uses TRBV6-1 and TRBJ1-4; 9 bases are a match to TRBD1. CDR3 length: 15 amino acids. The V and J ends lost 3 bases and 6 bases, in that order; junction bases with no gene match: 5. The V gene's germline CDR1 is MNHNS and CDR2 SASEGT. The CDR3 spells CASSEGQGPYEKLFF. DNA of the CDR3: TGTGCCAGCAGTGAGGGACAGGGACCCTATGAAAAACTGTTTTTT.

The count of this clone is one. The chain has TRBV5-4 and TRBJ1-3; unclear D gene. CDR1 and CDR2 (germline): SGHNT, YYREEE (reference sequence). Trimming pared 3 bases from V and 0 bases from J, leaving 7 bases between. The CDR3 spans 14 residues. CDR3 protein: CASSSGDSGNTIYF. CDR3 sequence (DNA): TGTGCCAGCAGCTCCGGAGACTCTGGAAACACCATATATTTT.

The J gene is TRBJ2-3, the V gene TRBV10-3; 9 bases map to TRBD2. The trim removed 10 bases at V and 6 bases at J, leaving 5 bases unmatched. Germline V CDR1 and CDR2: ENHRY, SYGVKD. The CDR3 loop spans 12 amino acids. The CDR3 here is CATKRGDDTQYF. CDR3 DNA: TGTGCCACCAAGCGGGGGGATGATACGCAGTATTTT.

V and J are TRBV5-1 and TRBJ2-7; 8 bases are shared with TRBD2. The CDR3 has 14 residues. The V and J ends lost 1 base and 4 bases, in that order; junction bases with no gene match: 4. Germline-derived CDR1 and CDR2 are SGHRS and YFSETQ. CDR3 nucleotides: TGCGCCAGCAGCTTGTCGGGGGGGCGGTACGAGCAGTACTTC. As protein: CASSLSGGRYEQYF.

In DNA form, the CDR3 reads TGTGCCAGCAGCCAACAGGGGGCTTTAAATGAAAAACTGTTTTTT. Translating gives CASSQQGALNEKLFF. The J gene is TRBJ1-4, the V gene TRBV7-2; 9 bases align to TRBD1. With 5 bases clipped from V and 5 bases from J, the junction kept 6 bases outside the gene matches. The CDR3 contains 15 residues. Germline CDR1 reads SGHTA; CDR2 reads FQGNSA.

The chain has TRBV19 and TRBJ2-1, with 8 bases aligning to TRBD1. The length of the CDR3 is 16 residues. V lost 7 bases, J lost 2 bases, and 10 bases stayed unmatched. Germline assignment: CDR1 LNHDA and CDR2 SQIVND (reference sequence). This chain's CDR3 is CASTTTRGRAYNEQFF. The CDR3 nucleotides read TGTGCCAGTACCACGACCAGGGGGCGAGCCTACAATGAGCAGTTCTTC. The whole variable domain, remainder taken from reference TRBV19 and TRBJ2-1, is DGGITQSPKYLFRKEGQNVTLSCEQNLNHDAMYWYRQDPGQGLRLIYYSQIVNDFQKGDIAEGYSVSREKKESFPLTVTSAQKNPTAFYLCASTTTRGRAYNEQFFGPGTRLTVL.

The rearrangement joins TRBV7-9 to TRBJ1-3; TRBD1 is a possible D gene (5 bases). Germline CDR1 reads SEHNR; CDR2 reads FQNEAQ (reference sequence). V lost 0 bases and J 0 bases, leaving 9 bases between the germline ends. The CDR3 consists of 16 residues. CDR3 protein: CASSLAGDFSGNTIYF. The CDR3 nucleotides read TGTGCCAGCAGCTTAGCAGGGGATTTCTCTGGAAACACCATATATTTT.